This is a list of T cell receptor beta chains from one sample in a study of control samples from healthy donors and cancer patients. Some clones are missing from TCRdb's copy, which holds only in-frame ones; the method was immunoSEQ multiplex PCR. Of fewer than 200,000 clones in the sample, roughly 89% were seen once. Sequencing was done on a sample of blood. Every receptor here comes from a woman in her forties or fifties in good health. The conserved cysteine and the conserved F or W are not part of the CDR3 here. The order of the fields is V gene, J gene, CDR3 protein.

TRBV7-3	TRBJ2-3	ASSPRSADTQY
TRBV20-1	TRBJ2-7	SASGGGIYEQY
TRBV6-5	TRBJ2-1	ASSYSGTRTHEQF
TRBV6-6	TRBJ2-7	ASCPGDSFYEQY
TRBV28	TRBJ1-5	ASTYGEGPQH
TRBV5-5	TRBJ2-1	ASSLGGGLAYNEQF
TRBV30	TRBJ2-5	AWSSSAKTQY
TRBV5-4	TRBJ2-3	ASSLELGRRVDTQY
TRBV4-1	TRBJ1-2	ASSQEAPGTGDYGYT
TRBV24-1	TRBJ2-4	ATSGGESSWENIQY
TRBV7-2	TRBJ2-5	ASSWDRGSETQY
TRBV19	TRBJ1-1	ASSILGQENTEAF
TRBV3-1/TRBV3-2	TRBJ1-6	ASSQPQGNNSPLH
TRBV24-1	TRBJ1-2	ATSDSGPYGYT
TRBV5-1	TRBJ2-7	ASSSGQGAYEQY
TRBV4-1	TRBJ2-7	ASSQDLSGGAYEQY
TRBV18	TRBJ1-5	ASSPGASNQPQH
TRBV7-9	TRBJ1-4	ASSLRMTGTNEKLF
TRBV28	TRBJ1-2	ASNSASNYGYT
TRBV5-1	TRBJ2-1	ASSLAGTRPF
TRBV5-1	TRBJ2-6	ASGQTRSGANVLT
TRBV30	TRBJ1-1	ACKTVNTEAF
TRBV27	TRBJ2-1	ASSTLREIFLNEQF
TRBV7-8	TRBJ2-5	ASSKILAGGPKTQY
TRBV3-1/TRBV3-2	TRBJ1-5	ASSQGVTGFQPQH
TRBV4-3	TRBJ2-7	ASSQGANYEQY
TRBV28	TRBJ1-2	ASGDRASGYT
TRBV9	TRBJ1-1	ASSAAGGGNTEAF
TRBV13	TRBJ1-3	ASSLGATGNTIY
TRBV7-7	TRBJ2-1	ASSEDGQYNEQF
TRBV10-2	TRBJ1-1	ASRETANTEAF
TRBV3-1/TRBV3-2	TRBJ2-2	ASSQRSWDTGELF
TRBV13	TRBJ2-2	ASSLGTGAGELF
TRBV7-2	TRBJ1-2	ASSPDLLGVYGYT
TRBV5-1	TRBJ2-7	ASTKGGTGGSYEQY
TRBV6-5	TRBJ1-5	ASSKGARQPQH
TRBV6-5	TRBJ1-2	ASSYVQGPHYGYT
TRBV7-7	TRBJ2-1	ASSLEVGSYNEQF
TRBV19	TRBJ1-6	ASSIVQSPLH
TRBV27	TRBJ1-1	ASRRGGTEAF
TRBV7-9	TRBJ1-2	ASSFPDRPLYHGYT
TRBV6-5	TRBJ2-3	AAGWGATDTQY